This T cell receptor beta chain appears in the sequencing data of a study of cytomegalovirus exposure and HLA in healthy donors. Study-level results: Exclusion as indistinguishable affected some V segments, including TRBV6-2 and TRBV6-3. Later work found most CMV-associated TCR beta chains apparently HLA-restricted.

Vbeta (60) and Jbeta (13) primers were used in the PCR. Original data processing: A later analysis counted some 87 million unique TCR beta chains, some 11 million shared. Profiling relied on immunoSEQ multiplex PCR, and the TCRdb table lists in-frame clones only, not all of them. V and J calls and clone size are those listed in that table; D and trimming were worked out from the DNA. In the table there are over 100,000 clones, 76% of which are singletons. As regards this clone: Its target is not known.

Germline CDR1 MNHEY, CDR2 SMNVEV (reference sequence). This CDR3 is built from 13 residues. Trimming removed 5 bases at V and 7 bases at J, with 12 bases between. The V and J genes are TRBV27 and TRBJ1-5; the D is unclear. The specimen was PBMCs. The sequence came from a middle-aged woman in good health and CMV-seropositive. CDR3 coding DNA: TGTGCCAGCAGTCTCACGAGCATACAGCCCCAGCATTTT. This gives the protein CASSLTSIQPQHF.